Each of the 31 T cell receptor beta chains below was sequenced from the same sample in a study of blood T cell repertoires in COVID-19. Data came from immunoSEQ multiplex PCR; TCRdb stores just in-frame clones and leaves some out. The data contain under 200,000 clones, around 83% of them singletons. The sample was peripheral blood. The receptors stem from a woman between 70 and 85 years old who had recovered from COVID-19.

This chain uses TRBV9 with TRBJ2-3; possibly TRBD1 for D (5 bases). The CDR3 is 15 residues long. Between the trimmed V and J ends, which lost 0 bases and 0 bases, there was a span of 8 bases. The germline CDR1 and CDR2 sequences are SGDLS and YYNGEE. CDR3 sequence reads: CASSVGGWSTDTQYF. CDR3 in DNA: TGTGCCAGCAGCGTAGGGGGCTGGAGCACAGATACGCAGTATTTT.

The CDR3 DNA sequence: TGTGCCAGCAGCCCCCCCTCAGGGCTTCTCTGGAATGGCTACACCTTC. Its protein product is CASSPPSGLLWNGYTF. This chain joins TRBV5-4 and TRBJ1-2, with D possibly matching TRBD1 (5 bases). The CDR3 totals 16 residues. CDR1 and CDR2 from the germline V gene are SGHNT and YYREEE (reference sequence). V was trimmed by 4 bases and J by 6 bases, leaving 22 bases between them.

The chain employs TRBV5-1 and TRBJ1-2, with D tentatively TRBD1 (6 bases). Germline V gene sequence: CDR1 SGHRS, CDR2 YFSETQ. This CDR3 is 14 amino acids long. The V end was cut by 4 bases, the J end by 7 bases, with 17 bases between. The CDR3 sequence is CASSPTAGVGGYTF. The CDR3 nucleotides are TGCGCCAGCAGCCCTACCGCAGGGGTCGGTGGCTACACCTTC.

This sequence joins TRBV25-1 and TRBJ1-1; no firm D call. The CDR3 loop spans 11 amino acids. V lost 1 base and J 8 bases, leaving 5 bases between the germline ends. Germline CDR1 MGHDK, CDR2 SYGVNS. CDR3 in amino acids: CASSEFPEAFF. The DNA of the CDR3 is TGTGCCAGCAGTGAATTCCCAGAAGCTTTCTTT. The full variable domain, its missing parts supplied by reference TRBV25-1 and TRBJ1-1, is EADIYQTPRYLVIGTGKKITLECSQTMGHDKMYWYQQDPGMELHLIHYSYGVNSTEKGDLSSESTVSRIRTEHFPLTLESARPSHTSQYLCASSEFPEAFFGQGTRLTVV.

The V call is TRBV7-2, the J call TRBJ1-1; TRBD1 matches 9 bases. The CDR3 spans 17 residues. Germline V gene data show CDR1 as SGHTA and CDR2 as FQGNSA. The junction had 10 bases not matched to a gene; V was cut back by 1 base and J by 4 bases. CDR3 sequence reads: CASSLVAGQGLATEAFF. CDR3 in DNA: TGTGCCAGCAGCTTAGTAGCGGGACAGGGTTTGGCCACTGAAGCTTTCTTT.

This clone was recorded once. CDR3 protein: CASRGAGGLNTEAFF. CDR3 coding DNA: TGTGCCTCTCGCGGGGCAGGAGGATTGAACACTGAAGCTTTCTTT. V usage is TRBV10-3 and J usage is TRBJ1-1; weak D call: TRBD1 (5 bases). Per germline, CDR1 ENHRY and CDR2 SYGVKD. Trimming removed 11 bases from V and 0 bases from J, with 19 bases in between. This CDR3 comprises 15 residues.

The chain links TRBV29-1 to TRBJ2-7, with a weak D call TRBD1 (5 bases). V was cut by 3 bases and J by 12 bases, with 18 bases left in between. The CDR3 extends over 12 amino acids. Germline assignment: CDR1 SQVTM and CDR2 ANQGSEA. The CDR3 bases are TGCAGCGTTGATGTGAACCGGGCAGGGCGGTACTTC. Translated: CSVDVNRAGRYF.

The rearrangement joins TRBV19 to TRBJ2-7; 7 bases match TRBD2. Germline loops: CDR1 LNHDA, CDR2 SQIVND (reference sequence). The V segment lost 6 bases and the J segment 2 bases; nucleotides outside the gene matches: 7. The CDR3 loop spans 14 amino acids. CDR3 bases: TGTGCCAGTAGGGAAAAGCGGGGCGCCTACGAGCAGTACTTC. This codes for CASREKRGAYEQYF.

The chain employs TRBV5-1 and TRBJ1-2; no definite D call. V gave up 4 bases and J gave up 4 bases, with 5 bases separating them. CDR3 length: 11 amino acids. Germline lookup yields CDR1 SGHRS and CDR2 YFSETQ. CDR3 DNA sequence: TGCGCCAGCAGCGAAGCCTATGGCTACACCTTC. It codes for CASSEAYGYTF.

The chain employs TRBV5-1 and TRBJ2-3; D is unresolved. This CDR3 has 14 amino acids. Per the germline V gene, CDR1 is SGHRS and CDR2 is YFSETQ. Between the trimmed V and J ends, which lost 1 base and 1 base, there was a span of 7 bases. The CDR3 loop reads CASSLSRGTDTQYF. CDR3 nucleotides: TGCGCCAGCAGCTTGAGCCGGGGCACAGATACGCAGTATTTT.

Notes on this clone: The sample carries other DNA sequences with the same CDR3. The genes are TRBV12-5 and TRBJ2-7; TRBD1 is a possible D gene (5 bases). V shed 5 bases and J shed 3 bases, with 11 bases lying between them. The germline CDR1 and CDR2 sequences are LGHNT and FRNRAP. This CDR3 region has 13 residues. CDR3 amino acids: CASGPDRDYEQYF. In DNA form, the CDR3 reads TGTGCTAGTGGTCCCGACAGAGACTACGAGCAGTACTTC.

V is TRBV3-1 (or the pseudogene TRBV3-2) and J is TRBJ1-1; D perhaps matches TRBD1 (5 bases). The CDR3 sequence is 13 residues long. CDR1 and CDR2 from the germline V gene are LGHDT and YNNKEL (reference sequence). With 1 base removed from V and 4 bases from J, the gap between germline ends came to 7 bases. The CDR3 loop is CASSQGGGTEAFF. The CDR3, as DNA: TGTGCCAGCAGCCAAGGGGGGGGCACTGAAGCTTTCTTT.

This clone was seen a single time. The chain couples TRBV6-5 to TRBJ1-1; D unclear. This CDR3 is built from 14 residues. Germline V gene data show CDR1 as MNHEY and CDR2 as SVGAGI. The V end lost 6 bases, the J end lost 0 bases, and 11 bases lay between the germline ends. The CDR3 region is CASSPQQLNTEAFF. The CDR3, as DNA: TGTGCCAGCAGCCCACAGCAGCTGAACACTGAAGCTTTCTTT.

The CDR3 region has the DNA TGTGCCAGCAGCTTGGCCCCAGCGGGGGTCGAGCAGTACTTC. Translated: CASSLAPAGVEQYF. The V gene is TRBV5-4, the J gene TRBJ2-7; 8 positions agree with TRBD2. The CDR3 covers 14 residues. Per germline, CDR1 SGHNT and CDR2 YYREEE (reference sequence). J was trimmed by 6 bases and V by 0 bases; bases with no gene match: 5.

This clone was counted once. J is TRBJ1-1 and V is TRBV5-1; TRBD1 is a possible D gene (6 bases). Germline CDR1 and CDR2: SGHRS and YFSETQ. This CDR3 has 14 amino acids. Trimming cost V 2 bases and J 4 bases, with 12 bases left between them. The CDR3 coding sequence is TGCGCCAGCAGCTTCCGGGGGGGCCTCACTGAAGCTTTCTTT. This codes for CASSFRGGLTEAFF.

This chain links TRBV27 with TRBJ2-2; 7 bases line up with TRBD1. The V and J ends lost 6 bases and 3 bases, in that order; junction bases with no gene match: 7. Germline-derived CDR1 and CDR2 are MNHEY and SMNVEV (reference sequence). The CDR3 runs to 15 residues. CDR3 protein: CASSLRGRDTGELFF. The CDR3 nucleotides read TGTGCCAGCAGCCTGAGGGGGCGCGACACCGGGGAGCTGTTTTTT.

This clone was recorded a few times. CDR3 in amino acids: CASGGQVPYEQYF. The CDR3 nucleotides read TGTGCCAGCGGGGGACAGGTGCCCTACGAGCAGTACTTC. V usage is TRBV2 and J usage is TRBJ2-7; 8 nucleotides align to TRBD1. CDR3 size: 13 residues. Trimming took 8 bases from V and 2 from J; bases not matched to a gene: 5. Germline values: CDR1 SNHLY, CDR2 FYNNEI.

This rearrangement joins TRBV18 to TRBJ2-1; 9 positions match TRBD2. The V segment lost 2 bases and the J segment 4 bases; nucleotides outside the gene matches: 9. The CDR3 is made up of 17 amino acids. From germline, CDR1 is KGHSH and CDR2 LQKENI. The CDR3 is CASSPFGTSSRYNEQFF. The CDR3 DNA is TGTGCCAGCTCACCATTTGGGACTAGCTCTCGGTACAATGAGCAGTTCTTC. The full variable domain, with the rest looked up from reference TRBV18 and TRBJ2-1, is NAGVMQNPRHLVRRRGQEARLRCSPMKGHSHVYWYRQLPEEGLKFMVYLQKENIIDESGMPKERFSAEFPKEGPSILRIQQVVRGDSAAYFCASSPFGTSSRYNEQFFGPGTRLTVL.

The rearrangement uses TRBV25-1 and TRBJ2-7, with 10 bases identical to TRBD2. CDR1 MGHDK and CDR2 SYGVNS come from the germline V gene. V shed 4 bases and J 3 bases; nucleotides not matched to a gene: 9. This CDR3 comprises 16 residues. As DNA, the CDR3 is TGTGCCAGCAGTGCCTCTCTAGCGGGAGACGGCTACGAGCAGTACTTC. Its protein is CASSASLAGDGYEQYF.

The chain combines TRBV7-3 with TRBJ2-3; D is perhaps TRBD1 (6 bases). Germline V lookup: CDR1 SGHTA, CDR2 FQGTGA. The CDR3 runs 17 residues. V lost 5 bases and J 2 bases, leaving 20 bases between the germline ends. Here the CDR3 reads CASSPEVGAGLTDTQYF. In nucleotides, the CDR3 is TGTGCCAGCAGCCCCGAGGTGGGGGCCGGACTCACAGATACGCAGTATTTT. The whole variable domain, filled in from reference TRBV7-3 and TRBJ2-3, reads GAGVSQTPSNKVTEKGKYVELRCDPISGHTALYWYRQSLGQGPEFLIYFQGTGAADDSGLPNDRFFAVRPEGSVSTLKIQRTERGDSAVYLCASSPEVGAGLTDTQYFGPGTRLTVL.

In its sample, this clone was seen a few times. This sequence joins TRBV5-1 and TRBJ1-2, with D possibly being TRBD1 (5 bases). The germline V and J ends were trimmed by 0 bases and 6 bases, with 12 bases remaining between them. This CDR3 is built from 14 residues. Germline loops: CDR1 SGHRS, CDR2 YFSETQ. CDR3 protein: CASSLGAQGHGYTF. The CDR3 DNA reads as TGCGCCAGCAGCTTGGGGGCCCAGGGCCATGGCTACACCTTC.

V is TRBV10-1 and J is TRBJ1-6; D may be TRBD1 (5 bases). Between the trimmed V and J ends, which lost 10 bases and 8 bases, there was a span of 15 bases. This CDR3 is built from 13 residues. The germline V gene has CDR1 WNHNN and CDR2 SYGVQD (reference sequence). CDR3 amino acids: CATDRAWDSPLHF. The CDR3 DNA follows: TGCGCCACCGACAGAGCCTGGGATTCACCCCTCCACTTT.

This CDR3 is CAWSVGVGPYEQYF. The CDR3 DNA reads TGTGCCTGGAGTGTAGGGGTGGGGCCCTACGAGCAGTACTTC. The chain carries TRBV30 and TRBJ2-7; weak D call: TRBD1 (5 bases). Germline V CDR1 and CDR2: GTSNPN, SVGIG (reference sequence). The CDR3 totals 14 residues. The ends were cut back, 0 bases at V and 2 bases at J, with 11 bases in the middle.

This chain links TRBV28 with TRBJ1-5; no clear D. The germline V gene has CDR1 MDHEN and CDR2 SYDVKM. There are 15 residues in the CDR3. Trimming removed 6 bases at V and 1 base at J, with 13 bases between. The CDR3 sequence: CASRFGSWSNQPQHF. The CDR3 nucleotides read TGTGCCAGCAGGTTCGGGAGCTGGAGCAATCAGCCCCAGCATTTT.

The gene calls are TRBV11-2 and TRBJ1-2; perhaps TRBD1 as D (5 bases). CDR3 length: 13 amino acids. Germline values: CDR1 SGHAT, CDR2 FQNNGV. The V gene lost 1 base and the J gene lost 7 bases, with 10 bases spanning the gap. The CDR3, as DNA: TGTGCCAGCAGCTTAGGGGGGGATCGTGGCTACACCTTC. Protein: CASSLGGDRGYTF.

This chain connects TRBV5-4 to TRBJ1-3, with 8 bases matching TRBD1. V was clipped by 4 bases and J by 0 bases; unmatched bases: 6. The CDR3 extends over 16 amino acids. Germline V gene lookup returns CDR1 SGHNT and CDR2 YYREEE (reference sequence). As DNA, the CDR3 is TGTGCCAGCAGCACGGACAGGGCGCTCTCTGGAAACACCATATATTTT. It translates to CASSTDRALSGNTIYF. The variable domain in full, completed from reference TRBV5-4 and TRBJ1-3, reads ETGVTQSPTHLIKTRGQQVTLRCSSQSGHNTVSWYQQALGQGPQFIFQYYREEENGRGNFPPRFSGLQFPNYSSELNVNALELDDSALYLCASSTDRALSGNTIYFGEGSWLTVV.

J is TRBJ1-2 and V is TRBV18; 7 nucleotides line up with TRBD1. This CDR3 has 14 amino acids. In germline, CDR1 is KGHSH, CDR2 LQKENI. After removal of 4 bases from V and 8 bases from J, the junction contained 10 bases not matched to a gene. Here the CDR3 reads CASSRRSGTEGYTF. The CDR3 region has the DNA TGTGCCAGCTCACGCCGATCCGGGACAGAGGGCTACACCTTC.

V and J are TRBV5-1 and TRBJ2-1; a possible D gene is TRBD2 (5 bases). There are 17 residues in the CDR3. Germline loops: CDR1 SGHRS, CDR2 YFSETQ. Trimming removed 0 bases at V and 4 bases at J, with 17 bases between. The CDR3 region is CASSLDFADRGYNEQFF. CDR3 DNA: TGCGCCAGCAGCTTGGATTTCGCAGACCGAGGGTACAATGAGCAGTTCTTC.

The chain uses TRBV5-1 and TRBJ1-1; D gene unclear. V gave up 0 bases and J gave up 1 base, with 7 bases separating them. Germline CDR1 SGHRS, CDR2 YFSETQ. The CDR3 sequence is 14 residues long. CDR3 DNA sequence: TGCGCCAGCAGCTTGGTGGAGCCGAACACTGAAGCTTTCTTT. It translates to CASSLVEPNTEAFF. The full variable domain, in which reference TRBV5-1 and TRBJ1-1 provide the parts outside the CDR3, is KAGVTQTPRYLIKTRGQQVTLSCSPISGHRSVSWYQQTPGQGLQFLFEYFSETQRNKGNFPGRFSGRQFSNSRSEMNVSTLELGDSALYLCASSLVEPNTEAFFGQGTRLTVV.

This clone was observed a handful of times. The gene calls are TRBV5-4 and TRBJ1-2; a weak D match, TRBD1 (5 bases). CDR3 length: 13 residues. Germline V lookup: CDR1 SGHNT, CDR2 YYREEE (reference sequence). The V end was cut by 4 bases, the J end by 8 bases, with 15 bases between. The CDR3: CASSRSGEGGYTF. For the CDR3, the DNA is TGTGCCAGCAGCCGCTCGGGGGAAGGAGGCTACACCTTC.

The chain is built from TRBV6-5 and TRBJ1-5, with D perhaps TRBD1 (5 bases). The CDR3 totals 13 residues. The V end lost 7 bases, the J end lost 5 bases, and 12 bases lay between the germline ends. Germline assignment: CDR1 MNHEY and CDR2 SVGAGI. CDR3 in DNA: TGTGCCAGCACCACCGGGGGGGATCAGCCCCAGCATTTT. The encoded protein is CASTTGGDQPQHF.